The 21 T cell receptor beta chains below come from one sample, sequenced in a study of cytotoxic CD8 clonotypes in ibrutinib-treated CLL. Some clones are missing from TCRdb's copy, which holds only in-frame ones; the method was immunoSEQ multiplex PCR. The repertoire holds 55,000 to 80,000 clones, with less than 95% as singletons. The source was PBMCs, collected after 12 months of ibrutinib treatment. The receptors come from a human donor with chronic lymphocytic leukemia.

The J gene is TRBJ2-3, the V gene TRBV5-1; 11 bases agree with TRBD2. Unmatched junction bases numbered 6, after V lost 3 bases and J lost 3 bases. The CDR3 totals 16 residues. Germline lookup yields CDR1 SGHRS and CDR2 YFSETQ. The DNA for the CDR3 is TGCGCCAGCAGCTCTTCGGGACTAGCGGTGACAGATACGCAGTATTTT. Its translation: CASSSSGLAVTDTQYF. Supplemented by reference TRBV5-1 and TRBJ2-3, the full variable domain reads KAGVTQTPRYLIKTRGQQVTLSCSPISGHRSVSWYQQTPGQGLQFLFEYFSETQRNKGNFPGRFSGRQFSNSRSEMNVSTLELGDSALYLCASSSSGLAVTDTQYFGPGTRLTVL.

This sequence joins TRBV9 and TRBJ2-7; D unclear. The CDR3 contains 14 residues. V shed 2 bases and J shed 2 bases, with 11 bases lying between them. Germline V lookup: CDR1 SGDLS, CDR2 YYNGEE. The chain's CDR3 is CASSVLGNAYEQYF. The CDR3 nucleotides are TGTGCCAGCAGCGTCTTAGGGAACGCCTACGAGCAGTACTTC. Looking up the rest from reference TRBV9 and TRBJ2-7 gives the full variable domain: DSGVTQTPKHLITATGQRVTLRCSPRSGDLSVYWYQQSLDQGLQFLIQYYNGEERAKGNILERFSAQQFPDLHSELNLSSLELGDSALYFCASSVLGNAYEQYFGPGTRLTVT.

The chain links TRBV5-1 to TRBJ2-2; D gene ambiguous. V was clipped by 0 bases and J by 6 bases, with 9 bases between them. This CDR3 is built from 14 residues. Germline assignment: CDR1 SGHRS and CDR2 YFSETQ. CDR3 sequence (DNA): TGCGCCAGCAGCTTGGCCGGGTTCGCCGGGGAGCTGTTTTTT. As protein: CASSLAGFAGELFF.

This chain joins TRBV7-5 and TRBJ2-1; TRBD2, the table's D call, lacks a check against the DNA. TRBV7-5 is noted as a pseudogene. The length of the CDR3 is 18 residues. The CDR3 loop is CVRSFNGLAGGPFNEQFF. The CDR3 DNA reads as TGTGTCAGAAGCTTCAATGGGCTAGCGGGAGGGCCGTTCAATGAGCAGTTCTTC.

The V call is TRBV6-5, the J call TRBJ1-2; perhaps TRBD1 as D (6 bases). CDR1 and CDR2 (germline): MNHEY, SVGAGI. This CDR3 comprises 14 residues. V lost 2 bases and J lost 4, with 11 bases in between. DNA for the CDR3: TGTGCCAGCAGTTACCAACAGGGACCCTATGGCTACACCTTC. Protein: CASSYQQGPYGYTF.

V is TRBV28 and J is TRBJ1-6; D is undetermined. Between the trimmed V and J ends, which lost 2 bases and 14 bases, there was a span of 16 bases. Per germline, CDR1 MDHEN and CDR2 SYDVKM. The CDR3 consists of 14 residues. CDR3 sequence (DNA): TGTGCCAGCAGTTTACTTCGCGCGGTTAGGGCCCTCCACTTT. Encoded protein: CASSLLRAVRALHF.

This chain links TRBV5-1 with TRBJ1-1, with 7 bases fitting TRBD1. V dropped 2 bases and J dropped 1; count of bases not matched to a gene: 5. The CDR3 has 15 residues. The V gene's germline CDR1 is SGHRS and CDR2 YFSETQ. In DNA, the CDR3 is TGCGCCAGCAGCTTTACCGGGACAGCGAACACTGAAGCTTTCTTT. It translates to CASSFTGTANTEAFF.

The chain combines TRBV2 with TRBJ2-5; 8 positions match TRBD1. This CDR3 comprises 14 residues. Germline trimming cut 6 bases from V and 5 bases from J; bases unmatched to any gene: 8. The germline V gene encodes CDR1 SNHLY and CDR2 FYNNEI. CDR3 DNA: TGTGCCAGCAGAAGACAGGGGAATACGGAGACCCAGTACTTC. Translating gives CASRRQGNTETQYF. The full variable domain, its missing parts supplied by reference TRBV2 and TRBJ2-5, is EPEVTQTPSHQVTQMGQEVILRCVPISNHLYFYWYRQILGQKVEFLVSFYNNEISEKSEIFDDQFSVERPDGSNFTLKIRSTKLEDSAMYFCASRRQGNTETQYFGPGTRLLVL.

The rearrangement links TRBV6-1 to TRBJ2-7; D ambiguous. The CDR3 extends over 9 amino acids. V was trimmed by 10 bases and J by 3 bases, leaving 4 bases between them. Looked up from germline, CDR1 is MNHNS and CDR2 is SASEGT. As DNA, the CDR3 is TGTGCCACCCACTACGAGCAGTACTTC. This sequence encodes CATHYEQYF.

This rearrangement joins TRBV7-9 to TRBJ1-3, with D uncertain. V was cut by 11 bases and J by 0 bases, with 11 bases left in between. CDR1 and CDR2 (germline): SEHNR, FQNEAQ (reference sequence). The CDR3 consists of 13 residues. The CDR3, as DNA: TGTGCCTCCCATGTAATCTCTGGAAACACCATATATTTT. Its translation is CASHVISGNTIYF.

This chain joins TRBV28 and TRBJ1-3; 8 bases map to TRBD1. CDR3 length equals 14 residues. Unmatched junction bases numbered 2, after V lost 6 bases and J lost 1 base. CDR1 and CDR2 from the germline V gene are MDHEN and SYDVKM. The CDR3 nucleotides are TGTGCCAGCAGCACAGGGGGGTCTGGAAACACCATATATTTT. This sequence encodes CASSTGGSGNTIYF.

V gene TRBV30 combines with J gene TRBJ1-1; no clear D. V gave up 2 bases and J gave up 7 bases, with 11 bases separating them. The CDR3 is 12 residues long. The germline gives CDR1 GTSNPN, CDR2 SVGIG (reference sequence). CDR3 sequence reads: CAWSLGEGEAFF. The CDR3 DNA follows: TGTGCCTGGAGTCTCGGGGAGGGTGAAGCTTTCTTT.

The V gene is TRBV30, the J gene TRBJ1-1; weak D call: TRBD1 (5 bases). The V end lost 5 bases, the J end lost 1 base, and 8 bases lay between the germline ends. The CDR3 has 12 amino acids. Germline V lookup: CDR1 GTSNPN, CDR2 SVGIG (reference sequence). CDR3 sequence reads: CAWGGRNTEAFF. As DNA, the CDR3 is TGTGCCTGGGGGGGACGGAACACTGAAGCTTTCTTT.

The chain employs TRBV30 and TRBJ1-3, with D possibly matching TRBD1 (6 bases). Trimming shortened V by 4 bases and J by 2 bases, and 12 bases separated the two germline ends. The CDR3 length is 14 residues. Germline lookup yields CDR1 GTSNPN and CDR2 SVGIG (reference sequence). Here the CDR3 DNA reads TGTGCCTGGACCCTAAACAGGGCTGGAAACACCATATATTTT. Protein sequence: CAWTLNRAGNTIYF.

The rearrangement links TRBV10-3 to TRBJ1-1, with D maybe TRBD1 (5 bases). V shed 2 bases and J shed 4 bases, with 14 bases lying between them. CDR3 length: 15 residues. CDR1 is ENHRY and CDR2 is SYGVKD in the germline V gene. The CDR3, as DNA: TGTGCCATCAGTGAGATGCATGGGGCTGGCACTGAAGCTTTCTTT. Translating it yields CAISEMHGAGTEAFF.

The chain carries TRBV28 and TRBJ2-7, with no clear D. Per germline, CDR1 MDHEN and CDR2 SYDVKM. V lost 6 bases and J lost 4, with 13 bases in between. The CDR3 runs 13 residues. In DNA form, the CDR3 reads TGTGCCAGCAGCCTCACGTGGAGTTACGAGCAGTACTTC. Protein sequence: CASSLTWSYEQYF. Combining the CDR3 with reference TRBV28 and TRBJ2-7 gives the whole variable domain DVKVTQSSRYLVKRTGEKVFLECVQDMDHENMFWYRQDPGLGLRLIYFSYDVKMKEKGDIPEGYSVSREKKERFSLILESASTNQTSMYLCASSLTWSYEQYFGPGTRLTVT.

The rearrangement links TRBV6-1 to TRBJ2-1; D possibly uses TRBD1 or TRBD2 (5 bases each). Trimming took 0 bases from V and 8 from J, leaving 11 bases between them. The CDR3 spans 14 residues. Germline V gene lookup returns CDR1 MNHNS and CDR2 SASEGT. In DNA form, the CDR3 reads TGTGCCAGCAGTGAAGCGCTCAGGGAGTATGAGCAGTTCTTC. Translation gives CASSEALREYEQFF.

The CDR3: CSAAGGSTSYEQYF. As DNA, the CDR3 is TGCAGCGCCGCAGGGGGCTCGACCTCCTACGAGCAGTACTTC. The chain carries TRBV29-1 and TRBJ2-7, with 8 bases lining up with TRBD1. The germline V gene has CDR1 SQVTM and CDR2 ANQGSEA. With 7 bases clipped from V and 0 bases from J, the junction kept 8 bases outside the gene matches. There are 14 residues in the CDR3.

CDR3 bases: TGTGCCAGCAGTGCAACTAGCGGGAGTCCTCGGGAGACCCAGTACTTC. Translating gives CASSATSGSPRETQYF. This rearrangement joins TRBV25-1 to TRBJ2-5; TRBD2 matches at 11 bases. Germline V gene sequence: CDR1 MGHDK, CDR2 SYGVNS. V shed 4 bases, J shed 5 bases, and the junction held 9 bases outside the gene matches. The CDR3 length is 16 residues.

V is TRBV19 and J is TRBJ2-7, with 8 bases aligning to TRBD1. The J segment lost 3 bases and the V segment lost 5 bases, leaving 6 bases of the junction unmatched. The CDR3 has 14 amino acids. In germline, CDR1 is LNHDA, CDR2 SQIVND (reference sequence). The CDR3 region is CASSAQGGHYEQYF. CDR3 in DNA: TGTGCCAGTAGTGCACAGGGGGGTCACTACGAGCAGTACTTC.

This clone showed up just once. The V gene is TRBV10-3, the J gene TRBJ2-1; D is perhaps TRBD2 (6 bases). The germline gives CDR1 ENHRY, CDR2 SYGVKD. The CDR3 length is 16 residues. Trimming cost V 3 bases and J 4 bases, with 16 bases left between them. In DNA form, the CDR3 reads TGTGCCATCAGTGAACACCCTAGCGCGGATTACAATGAGCAGTTCTTC. Amino acid sequence: CAISEHPSADYNEQFF.